The 29 T cell receptor beta chains below were found in one sample sequenced in a study of identical twins. From the 5' RACE reads, TCRdb called clonotypes with MiXCR, one entry per CDR3 protein. Here the sample spans hundreds of thousands of distinct CDR3 sequences, roughly 9.4% being singletons. Sequenced input: memory (CD45RO+) T cells sorted from blood. All receptors come from a young woman in good health.

Notes on this clonotype: One junction end disagrees with the germline gene, perhaps due to a read error. The chain joins TRBV7-7 to TRBJ2-5; 11 positions match TRBD2. CDR3 length: 16 amino acids. The germline V gene has CDR1 SSHAT and CDR2 FNYEAQ (reference sequence). This CDR3 is CASSLLAGAGKETQYF. In nucleotides, the CDR3 is TGTGCTAGCAGCTTACTAGCGGGGGCCGGGAAAGAGACCCAGTACTTC.

V and J are TRBV20-1 and TRBJ2-1, with 11 bases fitting TRBD1. The CDR3 covers 14 residues. CDR1 is DFQATT and CDR2 is SNEGSKA in the germline V gene (reference sequence). DNA for the CDR3: TGCAGCCCTGAGGGACAGGGGGAATCCGATGAGCAGTTCTTC. Its translation: CSPEGQGESDEQFF.

The chain links TRBV20-1 to TRBJ2-7, with D tentatively TRBD1 or TRBD2 (5 bases each). V was clipped by 5 bases and J by 0 bases, with 17 bases between them. Germline values: CDR1 DFQATT, CDR2 SNEGSKA (reference sequence). This CDR3 is built from 15 residues. CDR3 sequence reads: CSASRPGPSSYEQYF. The CDR3 coding sequence is TGCAGTGCTTCCCGCCCGGGACCGAGCTCCTACGAGCAGTACTTC.

The chain couples TRBV12-3 or TRBV12-4 to TRBJ1-2; D gene unclear. The CDR3 is 13 residues long. The V gene lost 6 bases and the J gene lost 8 bases, with 16 bases spanning the gap. In DNA form, the CDR3 reads TGTGCCAGCAGCAAGAAAGGGCTGAGCGGCTACACCTTC. This gives the protein CASSKKGLSGYTF.

This clonotype was recorded at least ten times. The V gene is TRBV25-1, the J gene TRBJ2-2; 9 nucleotides agree with TRBD1. The V gene end was trimmed by 7 bases and the J gene end by 3 bases; junction bases not matched to a gene: 9. CDR3 size: 16 residues. Germline V gene lookup returns CDR1 MGHDK and CDR2 SYGVNS. CDR3 protein: CASTDRDRAHTGELFF. DNA of the CDR3: TGTGCCAGCACCGACCGGGACAGGGCTCACACCGGGGAGCTGTTTTTT.

This clonotype has at least ten counts. The V gene is TRBV5-1, the J gene TRBJ2-3; possible D gene TRBD1, 6 bases. Per the germline V gene, CDR1 is SGHRS and CDR2 is YFSETQ. The CDR3 length is 15 residues. V was shortened by 7 bases and J by 2 bases, with 17 bases between the two germline ends. For the CDR3, the DNA is TGCGCCAGCTCCCCCCCAGGGGTCCTCACAGATACGCAGTATTTT. Protein: CASSPPGVLTDTQYF.

The chain couples TRBV5-8 to TRBJ2-2; TRBD1 agrees at 8 bases. Germline loops: CDR1 SGHTS, CDR2 YDEGEE. The CDR3 has 15 amino acids. V was pared by 2 bases and J by 5 bases, with 5 bases of the junction left unmatched. The DNA of the CDR3 is TGTGCCAGCAGCTTCCGGACAGGGCTGACCGGGGAGCTGTTTTTT. Translation: CASSFRTGLTGELFF.

This clonotype was counted at least ten times. A read error may produce the germline difference seen at one junction end. The chain links TRBV7-7 to TRBJ2-5, with TRBD2 as a possible D gene (6 bases). The CDR3 has 13 amino acids. Germline CDR1 reads SSHAT; CDR2 reads FNYEAQ (reference sequence). CDR3 in amino acids: CASSSGLQETQYF. The CDR3 DNA is TGTGCTAGCAGCTCTGGACTACAAGAGACCCAGTACTTC.

In this sample, this clonotype turned up a few times. The chain links TRBV7-3 to TRBJ2-3; TRBD2 matches 12 bases. CDR3 length: 14 amino acids. The V gene end was trimmed by 4 bases and the J gene end by 5 bases; junction bases not matched to a gene: 1. Germline CDR1 SGHTA, CDR2 FQGTGA. Here the CDR3 reads CASSSGLAGDTQYF. CDR3 in DNA: TGTGCCAGCAGCTCGGGACTAGCGGGAGATACGCAGTATTTT.

DNA of the CDR3: TGTGCCAGCAGCTTAGTAACGGGGGGCTCCTACAATGAGCAGTTCTTC. Its protein product is CASSLVTGGSYNEQFF. V and J are TRBV7-6 and TRBJ2-1, with 7 bases aligning to TRBD2. This CDR3 is 16 amino acids long. Trimming cost V 1 base and J 0 bases; bases outside gene matches: 3. Germline assignment: CDR1 SGHVS and CDR2 FNYEAQ. Full variable domain (rest looked up from reference TRBV7-6 and TRBJ2-1): GAGVSQSPRYKVTKRGQDVALRCDPISGHVSLYWYRQALGQGPEFLTYFNYEAQQDKSGLPNDRFSAERPEGSISTLTIQRTEQRDSAMYRCASSLVTGGSYNEQFFGPGTRLTVL.

This clonotype occurred many times. The gene calls are TRBV12-3 or TRBV12-4 and TRBJ2-7; D is unresolved. V was pared by 1 base and J by 2 bases, with 6 bases between. The CDR3 contains 13 residues. In DNA form, the CDR3 reads TGTGCCAGCAGTTTAGAGGGTCCCTACGAGCAGTACTTC. Translated, it gives CASSLEGPYEQYF.

This clonotype was observed at least ten times. The J gene is TRBJ2-5, the V gene TRBV2; TRBD2 agrees at 13 bases. Germline CDR1 reads SNHLY; CDR2 reads FYNNEI. CDR3 length: 16 amino acids. With 7 bases clipped from V and 2 bases from J, the junction kept 7 bases outside the gene matches. CDR3 DNA sequence: TGTGCCAGCAAACTAGCGGGAGGGCCGGAACAAGAGACCCAGTACTTC. It encodes CASKLAGGPEQETQYF.

This clonotype was recorded many times. The rearrangement joins TRBV7-2 to TRBJ2-7, with D hard to call. Trimming shortened V by 1 base and J by 2 bases, and 6 bases separated the two germline ends. The CDR3 length is 13 residues. Germline assignment: CDR1 SGHTA and CDR2 FQGNSA. The CDR3 here is CASSLGSTYEQYF. DNA for the CDR3: TGTGCCAGCAGCTTAGGAAGTACCTACGAGCAGTACTTC. The full variable domain, its missing parts supplied by reference TRBV7-2 and TRBJ2-7, is GAGVSQSPSNKVTEKGKDVELRCDPISGHTALYWYRQSLGQGLEFLIYFQGNSAPDKSGLPSDRFSAERTGGSVSTLTIQRTQQEDSAVYLCASSLGSTYEQYFGPGTRLTVT.

This clonotype was seen at least ten times. V and J are TRBV7-9 and TRBJ2-7; D may be TRBD1 or TRBD2 (5 bases each). CDR1 is SEHNR and CDR2 is FQNEAQ in the germline V gene (reference sequence). The CDR3 has 15 residues. V gave up 5 bases and J gave up 2 bases, with 16 bases separating them. The chain's CDR3 is CASSPQMSGPYEQYF. In DNA, the CDR3 is TGTGCCAGCAGCCCCCAAATGTCGGGACCCTACGAGCAGTACTTC.

This clonotype was counted a few times. The chain has TRBV7-2 and TRBJ2-7; D gene ambiguous. V gave up 1 base and J gave up 6 bases, with 10 bases separating them. Germline lookup yields CDR1 SGHTA and CDR2 FQGNSA. This CDR3 has 13 residues. CDR3 residues: CASSLVGMGEQYF. DNA for the CDR3: TGTGCCAGCAGCTTAGTAGGTATGGGCGAGCAGTACTTC.

This clonotype was counted many times. This sequence joins TRBV6-1 and TRBJ2-7; 7 bases agree with TRBD2. Germline V gene lookup returns CDR1 MNHNS and CDR2 SASEGT. V dropped 7 bases and J dropped 3; count of bases not matched to a gene: 9. This CDR3 has 14 amino acids. The CDR3 coding sequence is TGTGCCAGCACGATGGGGGGGGGTCTCTACGAGCAGTACTTC. It encodes CASTMGGGLYEQYF.

This clonotype has a handful of counts. This rearrangement joins TRBV6-2 or TRBV6-3 to TRBJ2-2; D not resolved. This CDR3 is 14 amino acids long. The V gene's germline CDR1 is MNHEY and CDR2 SVGEGT. Trimming took off 6 bases at V and 3 bases at J, with 11 bases between the two ends. CDR3 residues: CASRRPEDTGELFF. For the CDR3, the DNA is TGTGCCAGCAGACGTCCCGAGGACACCGGGGAGCTGTTTTTT.

The rearrangement joins TRBV20-1 to TRBJ1-1; 9 nucleotides agree with TRBD1. V gave up 4 bases and J gave up 10 bases; unmatched junction bases: 10. The germline CDR1 and CDR2 sequences are DFQATT and SNEGSKA (reference sequence). The CDR3 length is 13 residues. The CDR3 is CSANLGQGLTAFF. The DNA of the CDR3 is TGCAGTGCTAACCTGGGACAGGGCCTGACAGCTTTCTTT.

This clonotype was detected ten times or more. The J gene is TRBJ1-1, the V gene TRBV6-5; no firm D call. Trimming removed 0 bases from V and 0 bases from J, with 2 bases in between. Germline V gives CDR1 MNHEY, CDR2 SVGAGI. The CDR3 loop spans 13 amino acids. CDR3 sequence reads: CASSYSVNTEAFF. The CDR3 DNA is TGTGCCAGCAGTTACTCTGTGAACACTGAAGCTTTCTTT.

This clonotype was found many times. The chain's CDR3 is CASSFISTTEAFF. The CDR3 nucleotides are TGTGCCAGCAGCTTCATCTCTACAACTGAAGCTTTCTTT. The chain is built from TRBV7-9 and TRBJ1-1; no definite D call. The germline V gene has CDR1 SEHNR and CDR2 FQNEAQ (reference sequence). Trimming left V 3 bases short and J 5 bases short, with 10 bases between. The CDR3 loop spans 13 amino acids.

This clonotype was observed a handful of times. CDR3 coding DNA: TGTGCCAGCTCCCTACCTACTAGCGGGCGTAGGAATGAGCAGTTCTTC. Protein: CASSLPTSGRRNEQFF. This sequence joins TRBV18 and TRBJ2-1, with 9 bases lining up with TRBD2. Germline loops: CDR1 KGHSH, CDR2 LQKENI. The CDR3 totals 16 residues. After removal of 6 bases from V and 7 bases from J, the junction contained 13 bases not matched to a gene.

V gene TRBV7-8 combines with J gene TRBJ1-1; 7 bases fit TRBD1. The CDR3 is made up of 14 amino acids. The germline gives CDR1 SGHVS, CDR2 FQNEAQ. The V segment lost 5 bases and the J segment 9 bases; nucleotides outside the gene matches: 12. The CDR3, as DNA: TGTGCCAGCAGCCTTTACCGGGACAGCTTACAAGCTTTCTTT. Translation gives CASSLYRDSLQAFF.

The chain is built from TRBV20-1 and TRBJ2-3; no clear D. The CDR3 totals 15 residues. V was pared by 1 base and J by 1 base, with 12 bases between. CDR1 DFQATT and CDR2 SNEGSKA come from the germline V gene (reference sequence). CDR3: CSARGRSSGTDTQYF. CDR3 sequence (DNA): TGCAGTGCTAGAGGGAGATCGAGTGGCACAGATACGCAGTATTTT.

This clonotype has ten or more counts. This sequence joins TRBV12-3 or TRBV12-4 and TRBJ2-1; D gene ambiguous. V shed 6 bases and J shed 7 bases, with 7 bases lying between them. This CDR3 has 11 residues. The CDR3 loop reads CASRNGNEQFF. CDR3 DNA: TGTGCCAGCAGAAATGGTAATGAGCAGTTCTTC.

This chain connects TRBV5-1 to TRBJ1-1, with a possible D match to TRBD1 (5 bases). The V and J ends lost 0 bases and 1 base respectively, with 10 bases between them. The germline V gene encodes CDR1 SGHRS and CDR2 YFSETQ. This CDR3 is built from 15 residues. CDR3 in DNA: TGCGCCAGCAGCTTGGCCGACAGACAGAACACTGAAGCTTTCTTT. This translates into CASSLADRQNTEAFF.

A note on this clonotype: Just one base apart from a much larger clone, this may be a read error. The chain carries TRBV20-1 and TRBJ1-1; D gene uncertain. Germline V gives CDR1 DFQATT, CDR2 SNEGSKA (reference sequence). The CDR3 sequence is 11 residues long. CDR3 loop: CGLVFSTEAFF. Written as DNA, the CDR3 is TGCGGCCTCGTCTTTTCCACTGAAGCTTTCTTT.

This clonotype was observed a few times. This chain connects TRBV7-3 to TRBJ2-1, with D maybe TRBD1 (6 bases). The CDR3 loop spans 14 amino acids. Trimming shortened V by 1 base and J by 6 bases, and 10 bases separated the two germline ends. Germline V gene data show CDR1 as SGHTA and CDR2 as FQGTGA. CDR3 bases: TGTGCCAGCAGCTTAATAGGCAGGGGCAATGAGCAGTTCTTC. Amino acids: CASSLIGRGNEQFF.

This clonotype was counted ten times or more. The V and J genes are TRBV12-3 or TRBV12-4 and TRBJ2-7, with 12 nucleotides matching TRBD2. This CDR3 is built from 15 residues. After removal of 6 bases from V and 2 bases from J, the junction contained 5 bases not matched to a gene. In nucleotides, the CDR3 is TGTGCCAGCAGCAAACTAGCGGGAGGCACCTACGAGCAGTACTTC. Translation: CASSKLAGGTYEQYF.

This clonotype was picked up a small number of times. The chain couples TRBV5-6 to TRBJ2-3, with D tentatively TRBD2 (5 bases). V dropped 4 bases and J dropped 5 bases, with 11 bases sitting between them. The germline V gene encodes CDR1 SGHDT and CDR2 YYEEEE. This CDR3 has 13 residues. The CDR3 reads CASSRTSGDTQYF. As DNA, the CDR3 is TGTGCCAGCAGCCGGACTTCGGGAGATACGCAGTATTTT.